These 28 T cell receptor beta chains came from one sample sequenced in a study of T-cell reconstitution after alpha-beta-depleted transplantation in children. A library of TCRbeta sequences, prepared with unique molecular identifiers, was generated. TCRdb analysed the PCR reads with MiXCR anew, one entry per CDR3 protein. The repertoire consists of about 980,000 distinct CDR3 sequences, with roughly 29% occurring once and the leading ten covering 25% to 35%. Sequencing used PBMCs, mostly from graft donor cells, obtained 360 days after TCRalphabeta/CD19-depleted stem cell transplant. The source of these receptors is a boy in the first two years of life who had a stem cell transplant for SCID, so the T cells may come from the graft donor.

J is TRBJ1-4 and V is TRBV2, with a tentative D call TRBD1 (5 bases). CDR1 and CDR2 (germline): SNHLY, FYNNEI. This CDR3 has 15 amino acids. Trimming took 4 bases from V and 3 from J, leaving 12 bases between them. The CDR3 spells CASSAARGPNEKLFF. CDR3 nucleotide sequence: TGTGCCAGCAGTGCGGCTCGGGGACCTAATGAAAAACTGTTTTTT.

The rearrangement joins TRBV27 to TRBJ1-1; D unresolved. The CDR3 is 16 amino acids. CDR1 is MNHEY, CDR2 SMNVEV, per germline (reference sequence). The V end was cut by 3 bases, the J end by 5 bases, with 19 bases between. CDR3 nucleotide sequence: TGTGCCAGCAGTTTTAGTGGGCTGGAATTGGGGACTGAAGCTTTCTTT. Amino acids: CASSFSGLELGTEAFF.

The sample holds a few counts of this clonotype. This chain joins TRBV20-1 and TRBJ2-1; 7 positions agree with TRBD2. With V trimmed by 6 bases and J by 3 bases, 5 bases remained unmatched. CDR1 is DFQATT, CDR2 SNEGSKA, per germline (reference sequence). The CDR3 is made up of 13 amino acids. The CDR3 nucleotides are TGCAGTGCGGGTGCTAGCGGCTACAATGAGCAGTTCTTC. It translates to CSAGASGYNEQFF.

This clonotype was picked up a small number of times. The chain joins TRBV12-3 or TRBV12-4 to TRBJ1-3, with no clear D. This CDR3 is built from 10 residues. Trimming removed 3 bases at V and 10 bases at J, with 4 bases between. CDR3 amino acids: CASSFRTIYF. CDR3 nucleotides: TGTGCCAGCAGTTTCCGGACCATATATTTT.

The J gene is TRBJ1-6, the V gene TRBV5-1, with TRBD1 identical over 7 bases. Trimming cost V 0 bases and J 4 bases; bases outside gene matches: 7. Germline V lookup: CDR1 SGHRS, CDR2 YFSETQ. The CDR3 sequence is 17 residues long. This chain's CDR3 is CASSLGDRDDYNSPLHF. Written as DNA, the CDR3 is TGCGCCAGCAGCTTGGGCGACAGGGATGATTATAATTCACCCCTCCACTTT.

The CDR3: CATSRSGAGANVLTF. The CDR3 DNA reads as TGTGCCACCAGCCGGTCAGGGGCTGGGGCCAACGTCCTGACTTTC. The gene calls are TRBV15 and TRBJ2-6; perhaps TRBD1 as D (6 bases). The CDR3 covers 15 residues. Germline V gives CDR1 LNHNV, CDR2 YYDKDF (reference sequence). Trimming took 5 bases from V and 2 from J, leaving 10 bases between them.

This clonotype was counted at least ten times. This chain connects TRBV12-3 or TRBV12-4 to TRBJ2-3; D not certain. The CDR3 extends over 12 amino acids. Trimming removed 5 bases from V and 8 bases from J, with 11 bases in between. CDR3 nucleotide sequence: TGTGCCAGCAGTGAGGAGACGGGTACGCAGTATTTT. It translates to CASSEETGTQYF.

This clonotype was counted between two and nine times. V is TRBV5-1 and J is TRBJ2-3, with 9 positions matching TRBD2. CDR3 length equals 15 residues. CDR1 and CDR2 (germline): SGHRS, YFSETQ. With 3 bases clipped from V and 2 bases from J, the junction kept 4 bases outside the gene matches. The CDR3 DNA reads as TGCGCCAGCAGCTCCGCGGGGGGGAACACAGATACGCAGTATTTT. As protein: CASSSAGGNTDTQYF.

A few counts support this clonotype. The chain uses TRBV5-6 and TRBJ2-1; D is ambiguous. Trimming shortened V by 3 bases and J by 6 bases, and 22 bases separated the two germline ends. Germline V gene lookup returns CDR1 SGHDT and CDR2 YYEEEE. The CDR3 runs to 17 residues. The CDR3 coding sequence is TGTGCCAGCAGCTCCTCGAGACAAGGCAAGGGCGGCAATGAGCAGTTCTTC. This encodes CASSSSRQGKGGNEQFF.

As to this clonotype: A read error may produce the germline difference seen at one junction end. The V and J genes are TRBV7-9 and TRBJ1-1; TRBD1 agrees at 7 bases. The germline V gene has CDR1 SEHNR and CDR2 FQNEAQ (reference sequence). The CDR3 spans 14 residues. CDR3 amino acids: CASSAQGWNAEAFF. CDR3 sequence (DNA): TGTGCCAGCAGCGCACAGGGGTGGAACGCTGAAGCTTTCTTT.

The gene calls are TRBV27 and TRBJ2-3; 9 bases fit TRBD2. Germline assignment: CDR1 MNHEY and CDR2 SMNVEV (reference sequence). Germline trimming cut 3 bases from V and 0 bases from J; bases unmatched to any gene: 4. The CDR3 is 16 residues long. DNA for the CDR3: TGTGCCAGCAGTTTGGCGACTAGCGGAAGCACAGATACGCAGTATTTT. It specifies CASSLATSGSTDTQYF.

This clonotype was seen only a few times. V gene TRBV3-1 combines with J gene TRBJ1-3; D unclear. Trimming left V 0 bases short and J 0 bases short, with 15 bases between. Germline V gene sequence: CDR1 LGHDT, CDR2 YNNKEL (reference sequence). The CDR3 length is 18 residues. The CDR3 reads CASSQDGSPKSSGNTIYF. CDR3 bases: TGTGCCAGCAGCCAAGATGGTAGTCCGAAGAGCTCTGGAAACACCATATATTTT.

This clonotype was counted ten times or more. The V call is TRBV6-1, the J call TRBJ1-2; D uncertain. The CDR3 runs to 14 residues. The V gene lost 1 base and the J gene lost 1 base, with 7 bases spanning the gap. CDR1 MNHNS and CDR2 SASEGT come from the germline V gene. The CDR3 DNA follows: TGTGCCAGCAGTGAAGTTCTGGGTAACTATGGCTACACCTTC. Encoded protein: CASSEVLGNYGYTF.

This clonotype was seen only a few times. The V call is TRBV12-3 or TRBV12-4, the J call TRBJ1-2; D unresolved. There are 12 residues in the CDR3. Trimming shortened V by 3 bases and J by 3 bases, and 5 bases separated the two germline ends. The CDR3 here is CASSFPDYGYTF. The CDR3, as DNA: TGTGCCAGCAGTTTCCCCGACTATGGCTACACCTTC.

The sample holds a few counts of this clonotype. The chain combines TRBV3-1 with TRBJ2-3; 7 positions match TRBD2. The V gene end was trimmed by 0 bases and the J gene end by 8 bases; junction bases not matched to a gene: 14. CDR3 length: 17 residues. The V gene's germline CDR1 is LGHDT and CDR2 YNNKEL (reference sequence). The CDR3 region is CASSQEASGAIPGTQYF. In DNA form, the CDR3 reads TGTGCCAGCAGCCAAGAAGCTAGCGGAGCCATACCGGGTACGCAGTATTTT.

This clonotype was seen more than once but under ten times. The chain is built from TRBV9 and TRBJ1-2; D perhaps matches TRBD1 (5 bases). V was shortened by 4 bases and J by 8 bases, with 12 bases between the two germline ends. This CDR3 contains 12 residues. The germline V gene has CDR1 SGDLS and CDR2 YYNGEE. In nucleotides, the CDR3 is TGTGCCAGCAGCTTTCTCGGGGGAGGCTACACCTTC. Translation: CASSFLGGGYTF.

Only a few counts were recorded for this clonotype. At one end the junction does not follow the germline gene, possibly because of a read error. The chain is built from TRBV20-1 and TRBJ2-1; tentative D call: TRBD2 (6 bases). The V gene's germline CDR1 is DFQATT and CDR2 SNEGSKA (reference sequence). This CDR3 contains 16 residues. CDR3 DNA: TGCTGTGCTAGAGAGGGGAGCGGGTGGGGAGAGAATGAGCAGTTCTTC. Its protein is CCAREGSGWGENEQFF.

The chain couples TRBV20-1 to TRBJ1-1; tentative D call: TRBD1 (5 bases). Germline CDR1 is DFQATT and CDR2 is SNEGSKA (reference sequence). CDR3 length: 16 amino acids. Trimming took off 6 bases at V and 2 bases at J, with 22 bases between the two ends. In nucleotides, the CDR3 is TGCAGTGCCTCCCCAGAGTGGGGGTTGGGCAACACTGAAGCTTTCTTT. This codes for CSASPEWGLGNTEAFF.

The chain has TRBV5-1 and TRBJ2-1; TRBD2 matches at 8 bases. The CDR3 runs to 15 residues. Trimming took 5 bases from V and 4 from J; bases not matched to a gene: 8. The germline gives CDR1 SGHRS, CDR2 YFSETQ. The CDR3 nucleotides are TGCGCCAGCAGGGTAAGCGGGGGAACATACAATGAGCAGTTCTTC. Translated, it gives CASRVSGGTYNEQFF.

V and J are TRBV5-1 and TRBJ1-4; D gene ambiguous. V was cut by 4 bases and J by 5 bases, with 12 bases left in between. The germline V gene encodes CDR1 SGHRS and CDR2 YFSETQ. The CDR3 loop spans 14 amino acids. The chain's CDR3 is CASSPGEANEKLFF. Written as DNA, the CDR3 is TGCGCCAGCAGCCCGGGAGAGGCGAATGAAAAACTGTTTTTT. The full variable domain, rest sourced from reference TRBV5-1 and TRBJ1-4, is KAGVTQTPRYLIKTRGQQVTLSCSPISGHRSVSWYQQTPGQGLQFLFEYFSETQRNKGNFPGRFSGRQFSNSRSEMNVSTLELGDSALYLCASSPGEANEKLFFGSGTQLSVL.

The chain couples TRBV20-1 to TRBJ2-3, with unresolved D. Trimming removed 6 bases at V and 4 bases at J, with 8 bases between. Per germline, CDR1 DFQATT and CDR2 SNEGSKA (reference sequence). The CDR3 runs 11 residues. The CDR3 here is CSANRPDTQYF. The CDR3 nucleotides read TGCAGTGCGAACCGTCCAGATACGCAGTATTTT.

This clonotype was counted a few times. This chain links TRBV3-1 with TRBJ1-1; D perhaps matches TRBD1 (6 bases). Germline V gene sequence: CDR1 LGHDT, CDR2 YNNKEL (reference sequence). CDR3 length equals 14 residues. The ends were cut back, 1 base at V and 5 bases at J, with 11 bases in the middle. The CDR3 is CASSQVGQTTEAFF. The CDR3 nucleotides are TGTGCCAGCAGCCAAGTTGGACAGACTACTGAAGCTTTCTTT.

The chain joins TRBV4-2 to TRBJ2-5, with TRBD1 matching 10 bases. Germline trimming cut 0 bases from V and 4 bases from J; bases unmatched to any gene: 2. The CDR3 has 15 amino acids. In germline, CDR1 is LGHNA, CDR2 YNFKEQ. CDR3 nucleotide sequence: TGTGCCAGCAGCCAAGATGGGACAGGGGCAGAGACCCAGTACTTC. Translated: CASSQDGTGAETQYF.

There are a few counts of this clonotype. The chain uses TRBV15 and TRBJ2-3; 7 positions match TRBD1. Germline V gene sequence: CDR1 LNHNV, CDR2 YYDKDF (reference sequence). CDR3 length: 16 residues. With 2 bases clipped from V and 2 bases from J, the junction kept 7 bases outside the gene matches. CDR3 DNA sequence: TGTGCCACCAGCAGAAAGGGACAGCCTACCACAGATACGCAGTATTTT. This sequence encodes CATSRKGQPTTDTQYF.

This clonotype showed up just a few times. The chain uses TRBV20-1 and TRBJ2-5, with D possibly matching TRBD2 (6 bases). Trimming pared 6 bases from V and 4 bases from J, leaving 18 bases between. The V gene's germline CDR1 is DFQATT and CDR2 SNEGSKA (reference sequence). This CDR3 spans 14 amino acids. This chain's CDR3 is CSAEEEGLGETQYF. The CDR3 region has the DNA TGCAGTGCCGAAGAGGAGGGTCTGGGAGAGACCCAGTACTTC.

CDR3 nucleotide sequence: TGCGCCAGCAGTCGTCTCGGACAGCGGAACACTGAAGCTTTCTTT. This translates into CASSRLGQRNTEAFF. This chain connects TRBV5-1 to TRBJ1-1; D perhaps matches TRBD1 (6 bases). Trimming took 5 bases from V and 1 from J, leaving 15 bases between them. The V gene's germline CDR1 is SGHRS and CDR2 YFSETQ. The CDR3 is 15 residues long.

The sample holds a few counts of this clonotype. CDR3 amino acids: CASSARQGHTEAFF. The CDR3, as DNA: TGTGCCAGCAGTGCCCGACAGGGGCACACTGAAGCTTTCTTT. The chain is built from TRBV6-1 and TRBJ1-1, with 8 bases aligning to TRBD1. The CDR3 consists of 14 residues. The germline V gene encodes CDR1 MNHNS and CDR2 SASEGT. V shed 4 bases and J 3 bases; nucleotides not matched to a gene: 4.

The chain combines TRBV5-1 with TRBJ2-1; 10 nucleotides match TRBD1. CDR1 and CDR2 (germline): SGHRS, YFSETQ. Unmatched junction bases numbered 17, after V lost 4 bases and J lost 7 bases. The CDR3 sequence is 18 residues long. CDR3 loop: CASSTRQGAPTTKNEQFF. The DNA for the CDR3 is TGCGCCAGCAGCACGCGACAGGGGGCACCGACTACTAAGAATGAGCAGTTCTTC. Full variable domain (remainder filled in from reference TRBV5-1 and TRBJ2-1): KAGVTQTPRYLIKTRGQQVTLSCSPISGHRSVSWYQQTPGQGLQFLFEYFSETQRNKGNFPGRFSGRQFSNSRSEMNVSTLELGDSALYLCASSTRQGAPTTKNEQFFGPGTRLTVL.